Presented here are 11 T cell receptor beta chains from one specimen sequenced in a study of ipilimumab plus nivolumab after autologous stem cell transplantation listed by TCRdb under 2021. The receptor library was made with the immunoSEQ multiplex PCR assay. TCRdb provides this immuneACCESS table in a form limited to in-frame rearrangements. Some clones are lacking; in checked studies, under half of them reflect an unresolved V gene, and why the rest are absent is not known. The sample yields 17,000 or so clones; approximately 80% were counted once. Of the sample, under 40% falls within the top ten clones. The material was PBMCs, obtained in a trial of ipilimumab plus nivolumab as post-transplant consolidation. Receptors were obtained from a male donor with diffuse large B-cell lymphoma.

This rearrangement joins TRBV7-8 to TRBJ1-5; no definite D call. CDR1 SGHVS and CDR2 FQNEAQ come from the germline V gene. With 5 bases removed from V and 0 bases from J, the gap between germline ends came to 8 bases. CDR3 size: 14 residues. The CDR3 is CASSPLRSNQPQHF. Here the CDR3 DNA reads TGTGCCAGCAGCCCGCTCCGTAGCAATCAGCCCCAGCATTTT.

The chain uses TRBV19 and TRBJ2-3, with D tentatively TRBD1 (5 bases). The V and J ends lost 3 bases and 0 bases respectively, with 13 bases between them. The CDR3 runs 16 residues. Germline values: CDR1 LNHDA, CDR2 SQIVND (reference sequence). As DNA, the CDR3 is TGTGCCAGTAGTATTGGAGTGGGGCGTAGCACAGATACGCAGTATTTT. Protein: CASSIGVGRSTDTQYF.

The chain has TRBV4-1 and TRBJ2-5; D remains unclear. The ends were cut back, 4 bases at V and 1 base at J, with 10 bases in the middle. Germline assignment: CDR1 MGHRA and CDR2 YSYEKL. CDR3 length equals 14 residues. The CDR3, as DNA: TGCGCCAGCAGCCCCGGTGTGGGCCAAGAGACCCAGTACTTC. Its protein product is CASSPGVGQETQYF.

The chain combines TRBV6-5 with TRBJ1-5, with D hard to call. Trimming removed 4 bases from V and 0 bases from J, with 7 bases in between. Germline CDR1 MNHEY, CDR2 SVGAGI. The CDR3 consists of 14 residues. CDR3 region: CASSSTYSNQPQHF. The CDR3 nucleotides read TGTGCCAGCAGTTCCACTTATAGCAATCAGCCCCAGCATTTT.

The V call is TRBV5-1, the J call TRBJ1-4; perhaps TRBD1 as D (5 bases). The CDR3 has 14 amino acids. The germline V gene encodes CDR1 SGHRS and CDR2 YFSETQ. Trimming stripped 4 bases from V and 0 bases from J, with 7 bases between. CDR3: CASSRDATNEKLFF. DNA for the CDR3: TGCGCCAGCAGCAGGGACGCAACTAATGAAAAACTGTTTTTT.

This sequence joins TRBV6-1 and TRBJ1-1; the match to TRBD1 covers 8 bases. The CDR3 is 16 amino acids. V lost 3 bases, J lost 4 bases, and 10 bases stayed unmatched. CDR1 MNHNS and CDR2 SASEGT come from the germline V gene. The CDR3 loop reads CASSEATGAAGTEAFF. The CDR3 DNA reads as TGTGCCAGCAGTGAGGCGACAGGGGCGGCGGGCACTGAAGCTTTCTTT.

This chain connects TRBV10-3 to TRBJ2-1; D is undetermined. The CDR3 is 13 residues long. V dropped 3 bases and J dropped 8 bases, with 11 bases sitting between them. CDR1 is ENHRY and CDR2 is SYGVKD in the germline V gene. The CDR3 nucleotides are TGTGCCATCAGTGACGCCAGAAGGGATGAGCAGTTCTTC. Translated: CAISDARRDEQFF.

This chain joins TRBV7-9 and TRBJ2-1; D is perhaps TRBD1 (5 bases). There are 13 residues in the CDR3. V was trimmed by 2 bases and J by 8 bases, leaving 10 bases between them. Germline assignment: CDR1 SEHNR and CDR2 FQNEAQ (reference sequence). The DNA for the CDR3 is TGTGCCAGCAGCTTAATCGTAGGGGATGAGCAGTTCTTC. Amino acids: CASSLIVGDEQFF.

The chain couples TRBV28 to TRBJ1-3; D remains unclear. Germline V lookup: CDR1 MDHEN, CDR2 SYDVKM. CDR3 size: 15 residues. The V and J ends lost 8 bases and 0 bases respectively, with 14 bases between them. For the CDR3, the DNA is TGTGCCAGCGGAGTTTTACAGTACTCTGGAAACACCATATATTTT. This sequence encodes CASGVLQYSGNTIYF.

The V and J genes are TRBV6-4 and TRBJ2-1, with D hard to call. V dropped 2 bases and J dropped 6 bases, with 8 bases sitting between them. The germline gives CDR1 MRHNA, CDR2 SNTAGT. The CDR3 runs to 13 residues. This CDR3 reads CASSDEMGNEQFF. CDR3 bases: TGTGCCAGCAGTGACGAAATGGGCAATGAGCAGTTCTTC.

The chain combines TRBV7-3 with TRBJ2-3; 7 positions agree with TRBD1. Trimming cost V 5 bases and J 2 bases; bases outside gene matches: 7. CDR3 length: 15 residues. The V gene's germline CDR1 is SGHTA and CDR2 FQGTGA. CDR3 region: CASSPLGQNTDTQYF. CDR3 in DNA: TGTGCCAGCAGCCCTTTGGGACAGAACACAGATACGCAGTATTTT.